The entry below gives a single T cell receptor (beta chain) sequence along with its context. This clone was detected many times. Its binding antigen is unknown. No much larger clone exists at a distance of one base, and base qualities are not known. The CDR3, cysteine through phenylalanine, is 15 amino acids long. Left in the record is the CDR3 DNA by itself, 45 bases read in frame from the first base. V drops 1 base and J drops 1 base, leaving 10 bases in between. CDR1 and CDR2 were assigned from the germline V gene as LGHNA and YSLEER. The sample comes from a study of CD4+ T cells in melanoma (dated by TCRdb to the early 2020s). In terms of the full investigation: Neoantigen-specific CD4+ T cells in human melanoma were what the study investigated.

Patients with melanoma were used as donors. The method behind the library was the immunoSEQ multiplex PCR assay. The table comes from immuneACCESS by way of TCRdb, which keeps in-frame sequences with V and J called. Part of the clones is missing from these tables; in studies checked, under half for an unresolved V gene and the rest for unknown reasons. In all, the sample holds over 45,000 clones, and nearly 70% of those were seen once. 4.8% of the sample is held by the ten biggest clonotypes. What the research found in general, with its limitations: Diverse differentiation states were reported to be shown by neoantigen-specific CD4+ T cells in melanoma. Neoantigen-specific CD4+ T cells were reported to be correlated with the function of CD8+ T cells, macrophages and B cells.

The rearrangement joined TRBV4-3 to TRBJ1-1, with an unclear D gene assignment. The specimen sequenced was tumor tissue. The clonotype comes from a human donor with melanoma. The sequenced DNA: TGCGCCAGCAGCCAAGTAGCGACGGGGAACACTGAAGCTTTCTTT. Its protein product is CASSQVATGNTEAFF.